A single sample gave rise to the 15 T cell receptor beta chains below, sequenced in a study of tumor-infiltrating lymphocytes in primary liver carcinoma. Starting from approximately 500 ng of total RNA, TCR beta cDNA was produced with a primer in the constant region. ARM-PCR, slightly modified, supplied the TCR beta libraries through three nested multiplex PCR rounds. With TRBV1-TRBV30 forward primers and a C-beta reverse primer, the first two PCR rounds were run for roughly 9 cycles each. TCRdb redid the calling of the multiplex PCR reads with MiXCR, one entry per CDR3 protein. The table includes 190,000 or so distinct CDR3 sequences, almost 65% detected once. Blood RNA was derived from unsorted whole blood, and germline DNA was extracted too. Sequenced material: peripheral blood. These receptors were taken from a woman aged 55-69 years with primary liver carcinoma and hepatitis B virus infection.

The sample holds many counts of this clonotype. This chain joins TRBV11-2 and TRBJ2-7; 11 bases line up with TRBD2. Losses at the gene ends were 5 bases for V and 2 bases for J; bases not matched to a gene: 20. CDR1 is SGHAT, CDR2 FQNNGV, per germline. The CDR3 is 20 residues long. This CDR3 reads CASSRSFGTSGPLGPYEQYF. CDR3 nucleotides: TGTGCCAGCAGCCGTAGCTTCGGGACTAGCGGCCCCTTGGGGCCCTACGAGCAGTACTTC.

The gene calls are TRBV12-3 or TRBV12-4 and TRBJ2-2; D possibly corresponds to TRBD2 (5 bases). The CDR3 runs to 15 residues. Trimming stripped 4 bases from V and 4 bases from J, with 13 bases between. The CDR3 sequence is CASSWSGRGTGELFF. In DNA, the CDR3 is TGTGCCAGCAGTTGGAGTGGGAGAGGCACCGGGGAGCTGTTTTTT.

Worth noting for this clonotype: The CDR3 ends on some other residue instead of the conserved phenylalanine or tryptophan, so this is likely a read error. The chain is built from TRBV11-2 and TRBJ2-7; a weak D match, TRBD1 (5 bases). Germline-derived CDR1 and CDR2 are SGHAT and FQNNGV. This CDR3 region has 15 residues. The CDR3 bases are TGTGTCAGCAGCTTAGACCCAGGACATACATCCGAGCAGTACCTC. As protein: CVSSLDPGHTSEQYL.

As to this clonotype: This clone may be a read error of a much larger clone one base away. The rearrangement uses TRBV7-9 and TRBJ2-1; 12 nucleotides agree with TRBD2. The CDR3 length is 16 residues. Germline lookup yields CDR1 SEHNR and CDR2 FQNEAQ (reference sequence). The CDR3 DNA follows: TGTGCCAGCAGCTCACCTTCTAGCGGGAGGGCCAGCGAGCAGTCCTTC. Translating gives CASSSPSSGRASEQSF.

Comments on this clonotype: At one end, the junction sequence differs from germline, possibly due to a read error. The chain combines TRBV11-2 with TRBJ1-2, with 7 bases identical to TRBD1. In germline, CDR1 is SGHAT, CDR2 FQNNGV. CDR3 length equals 15 residues. The CDR3 coding sequence is TGTACCAGCAGCTCAGAGCCGGCAGGGGGCTATGGCTACACCTTC. Translated: CTSSSEPAGGYGYTF.

Details on this clonotype: The CDR3 end shows no conserved phenylalanine or tryptophan, and so a read error is likely. The V gene is TRBV5-1, the J gene TRBJ1-1; tentative D call: TRBD1 (5 bases). From germline, CDR1 is SGHRS and CDR2 YFSETQ. The CDR3 length is 14 residues. Trimming took 0 bases from V and 10 from J, leaving 16 bases between them. The CDR3 DNA sequence: TGCGCCAGCAGCTTGGAAGGGACGGTGGGTGGAGCTTTCCTT. Amino acids: CASSLEGTVGGAFL.

The table lists this clonotype with a count of one. One end of the junction fails to match germline, which may point to a read error. V gene TRBV11-2 combines with J gene TRBJ2-3; D gene uncertain. Looked up from germline, CDR1 is SGHAT and CDR2 is FQNNGV. The CDR3 loop spans 12 amino acids. CDR3 in DNA: TGTGCCAGCAGCGGTACCAGAGATACACAGTATTTT. This codes for CASSGTRDTQYF.

The count of this clonotype is one. This may come from a read error, since a much larger clone is one base off. The V and J genes are TRBV5-6 and TRBJ2-5; possibly TRBD1 for D (5 bases). Germline V CDR1 and CDR2: SGHDT, YYEEEE. CDR3 length: 17 residues. Between the trimmed V and J ends, which lost 1 base and 4 bases, there was a span of 20 bases. The CDR3 sequence: CASSLYGGRVGRETQYF. CDR3 bases: TGTGCCAGCAGCTTGTATGGTGGCAGGGTAGGGCGAGAGACCCAGTACTTC.

In this sample, this clonotype turned up a few times. The chain carries TRBV5-5 and TRBJ1-1; maybe TRBD1 (5 bases). Trimming stripped 2 bases from V and 0 bases from J, with 17 bases between. Germline assignment: CDR1 SGHKS and CDR2 YYEKEE (reference sequence). This CDR3 is built from 17 residues. The CDR3 DNA sequence: TGTGCCAGCAGCTTTGACATCGGCGGGGGTATGAACACTGAAGCTTTCTTT. This encodes CASSFDIGGGMNTEAFF.

About this clonotype itself: The junction does not match germline at one end; this may be a read error. J is TRBJ1-2 and V is TRBV6-1, with D perhaps TRBD1 (5 bases). Germline V gene sequence: CDR1 MNHNS, CDR2 SASEGT. The CDR3 is made up of 13 amino acids. CDR3 nucleotide sequence: TGTGCCAGTAAAGGGACGGCTAACTATGGCTACGCCTTC. It specifies CASKGTANYGYAF.

This clonotype was recorded once. Since no conserved phenylalanine or tryptophan closes the CDR3, a read error is the likely cause. The gene calls are TRBV6-6 and TRBJ2-1; D possibly corresponds to TRBD2 (5 bases). There are 13 residues in the CDR3. Germline values: CDR1 MNHNY, CDR2 SVGAGI (reference sequence). CDR3 in DNA: TGTGCCAGCTGCGATCGAGGGTACAATGATCAGTTCGTC. Its protein product is CASCDRGYNDQFV.

This clonotype appeared a few times. The chain joins TRBV7-8 to TRBJ1-5, with D possibly being TRBD1 (5 bases). CDR1 is SGHVS and CDR2 is FQNEAQ in the germline V gene. The length of the CDR3 is 15 residues. Between the trimmed V and J ends, which lost 5 bases and 0 bases, there was a span of 11 bases. CDR3 DNA sequence: TGTGCCAGCAGCCGAAGCAGGGTTAGCAATCAGCCCCAGCATTTT. This translates into CASSRSRVSNQPQHF.

About this clonotype itself: The junction departs from the called germline gene at one end, perhaps through a read error. The chain recombines TRBV6-1 with TRBJ2-1, with TRBD2 identical over 7 bases. Germline V CDR1 and CDR2: MNHNS, SASEGT. The CDR3 is made up of 12 amino acids. The CDR3 DNA sequence: TGTGCCAGCGGGAGACTAGCATCCGAGCAGCTCTTC. This codes for CASGRLASEQLF.

The chain combines TRBV5-8 with TRBJ2-7; TRBD1 matches at 8 bases. CDR3 length equals 15 residues. V dropped 5 bases and J dropped 3; count of bases not matched to a gene: 10. Germline values: CDR1 SGHTS, CDR2 YDEGEE. The CDR3 DNA sequence: TGTGCCAGCAGAAAAGACAGGGGAAGGTTCTACGAGCAGTACTTC. It codes for CASRKDRGRFYEQYF.

This sequence joins TRBV11-3 and TRBJ2-5; 9 bases fit TRBD2. The CDR3 is 14 residues long. Germline V gene lookup returns CDR1 SGHNT and CDR2 YENEEA. The J segment lost 3 bases and the V segment lost 8 bases, leaving 7 bases of the junction unmatched. The CDR3 spells CASSRTSDEETQYF. CDR3 DNA: TGTGCCAGCTCACGGACTAGCGATGAAGAGACCCAGTACTTC.